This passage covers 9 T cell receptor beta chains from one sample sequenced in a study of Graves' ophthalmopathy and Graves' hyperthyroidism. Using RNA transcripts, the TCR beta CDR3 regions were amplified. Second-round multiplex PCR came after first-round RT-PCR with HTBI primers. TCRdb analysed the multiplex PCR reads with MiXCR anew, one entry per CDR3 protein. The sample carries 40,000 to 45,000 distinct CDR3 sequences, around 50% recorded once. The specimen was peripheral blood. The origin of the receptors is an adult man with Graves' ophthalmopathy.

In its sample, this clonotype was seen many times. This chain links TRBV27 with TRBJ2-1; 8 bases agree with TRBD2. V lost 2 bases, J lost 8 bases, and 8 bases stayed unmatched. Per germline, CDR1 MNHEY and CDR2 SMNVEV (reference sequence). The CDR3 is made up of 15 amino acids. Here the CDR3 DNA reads TGTGCCAGCAGTTTAATAAGCGGGAGTGGGGATGAGCAGTTCTTC. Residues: CASSLISGSGDEQFF.

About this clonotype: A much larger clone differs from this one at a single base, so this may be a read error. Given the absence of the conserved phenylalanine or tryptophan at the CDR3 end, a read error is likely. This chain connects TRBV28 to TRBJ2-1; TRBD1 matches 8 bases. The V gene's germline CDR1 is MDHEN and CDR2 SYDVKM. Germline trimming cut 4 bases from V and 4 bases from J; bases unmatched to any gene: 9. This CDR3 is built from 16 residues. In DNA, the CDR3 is TGTGCCAGCAGTTCTACCGGGACAGGTCATTACAATGAGCAGTTCTGC. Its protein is CASSSTGTGHYNEQFC.

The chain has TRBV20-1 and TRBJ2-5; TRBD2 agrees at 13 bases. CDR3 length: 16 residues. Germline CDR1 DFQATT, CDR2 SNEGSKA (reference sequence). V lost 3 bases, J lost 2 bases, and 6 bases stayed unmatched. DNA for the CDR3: TGCAGTGCTAGGGGGGTACTAGCGGGGGGGCAAGAGACCCAGTACTTC. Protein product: CSARGVLAGGQETQYF.

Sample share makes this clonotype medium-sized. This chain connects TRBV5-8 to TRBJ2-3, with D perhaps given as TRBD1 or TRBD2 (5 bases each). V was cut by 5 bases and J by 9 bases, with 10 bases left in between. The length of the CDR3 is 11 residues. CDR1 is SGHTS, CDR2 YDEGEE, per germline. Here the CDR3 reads CASSRWGTQYF. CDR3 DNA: TGTGCCAGCAGTCGATGGGGGACGCAGTATTTT. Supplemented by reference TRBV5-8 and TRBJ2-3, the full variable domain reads EAGVTQSPTHLIKTRGQQATLRCSPISGHTSVYWYQQALGLGLQFLLWYDEGEERNRGNFPPRFSGRQFPNYSSELNVNALELEDSALYLCASSRWGTQYFGPGTRLTVL.

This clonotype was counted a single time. This CDR3 is CASSRGQGVYEQYF. DNA of the CDR3: TGTGCCAGCAGCCGGGGGCAGGGGGTCTACGAGCAGTACTTC. V and J are TRBV7-9 and TRBJ2-7; perhaps TRBD1 as D (7 bases). Deletions cut 5 bases from V and 3 bases from J, with 14 bases between. There are 14 residues in the CDR3. The germline V gene encodes CDR1 SEHNR and CDR2 FQNEAQ (reference sequence). Drawing the rest from reference TRBV7-9 and TRBJ2-7, the complete variable domain is DTGVSQNPRHKITKRGQNVTFRCDPISEHNRLYWYRQTLGQGPEFLTYFQNEAQLEKSRLLSDRFSAERPKGSFSTLEIQRTEQGDSAMYLCASSRGQGVYEQYFGPGTRLTVT.

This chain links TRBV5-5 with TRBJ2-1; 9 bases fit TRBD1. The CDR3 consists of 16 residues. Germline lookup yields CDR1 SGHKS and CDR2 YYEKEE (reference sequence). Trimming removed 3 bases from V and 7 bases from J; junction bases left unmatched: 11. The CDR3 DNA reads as TGTGCCAGCAGCTCCAGAACCGGGACAGGGCAAAATGAGCAGTTCTTC. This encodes CASSSRTGTGQNEQFF.

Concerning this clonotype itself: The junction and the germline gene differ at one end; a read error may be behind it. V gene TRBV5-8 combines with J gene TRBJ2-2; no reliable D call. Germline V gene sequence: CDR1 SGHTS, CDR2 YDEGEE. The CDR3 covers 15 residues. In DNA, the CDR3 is TGTGCCTGCAGCTGGATACTGTCGAGCACCGGGGAGCTGTTTTTT. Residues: CACSWILSSTGELFF.

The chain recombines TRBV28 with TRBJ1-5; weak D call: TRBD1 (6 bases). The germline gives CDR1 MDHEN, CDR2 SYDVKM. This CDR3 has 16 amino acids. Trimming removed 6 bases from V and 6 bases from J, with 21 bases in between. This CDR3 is CASSPPTGAWSQPQHF. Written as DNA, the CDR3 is TGTGCCAGCAGCCCCCCAACGGGGGCCTGGAGTCAGCCCCAGCATTTT.

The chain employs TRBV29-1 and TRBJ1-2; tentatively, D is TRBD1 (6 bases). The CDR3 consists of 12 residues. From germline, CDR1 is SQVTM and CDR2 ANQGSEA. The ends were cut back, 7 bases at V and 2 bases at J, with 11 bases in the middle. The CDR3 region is CSGKDRNYGYTF. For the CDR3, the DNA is TGCAGCGGAAAAGACAGGAACTATGGCTACACCTTC.